The 5 T cell receptor beta chains below all came from one sample that was sequenced in a study of regulatory T cells in long-lasting Graves disease. Time point in this sample: persistent/refractory GD, antithyroid drugs over 5 years with positive TRAb. Following extraction of RNA from PBMCs, that RNA was used to make the TCR library. Investigators prepared the TCR beta libraries by applying iRepertoire HTBI primers and Arm-PCR of CDR3 regions. MiXCR, run by TCRdb on the multiplex PCR reads, gives a single entry per CDR3 protein. The data contain around 460,000 distinct CDR3 sequences, about 20% of them singletons. The specimen comprised peripheral blood mononuclear cells (PBMCs), sampled when the disease was refractory, from a patient treated with antithyroid drugs. The receptors originated from a female donor with Graves disease.

This clonotype was seen repeatedly, ten times or more. CDR3 DNA sequence: TGTGCCAGTAGTATCGGGGGGAGAGTCATGAACATTCAGTACTTC. This encodes CASSIGGRVMNIQYF. The chain uses TRBV19 and TRBJ2-4; TRBD2 matches at 7 bases. V shed 3 bases, J shed 7 bases, and the junction held 9 bases outside the gene matches. This CDR3 is built from 15 residues. The V gene's germline CDR1 is LNHDA and CDR2 SQIVND (reference sequence).

This clonotype appeared many times. The chain links TRBV28 to TRBJ1-1; possible D gene TRBD1, 5 bases. Trimming removed 7 bases from V and 6 bases from J, with 6 bases in between. Germline-derived CDR1 and CDR2 are MDHEN and SYDVKM. The CDR3 is 10 amino acids. The CDR3 is CASIRAEAFF. The CDR3 DNA sequence: TGTGCCAGCATCAGGGCTGAAGCTTTCTTT.

This clonotype was found many times. This chain links TRBV7-2 with TRBJ1-1; D gene uncertain. In germline, CDR1 is SGHTA, CDR2 FQGNSA. The CDR3 is 12 amino acids. Trimming left V 5 bases short and J 11 bases short, with 15 bases between. The CDR3 bases are TGTGCCAGCAGCCCTTTGGAGTTCGGGGCTTTCTTT. It specifies CASSPLEFGAFF.

The rearrangement uses TRBV30 and TRBJ1-2, with 8 bases that match TRBD1. V shed 2 bases and J 4 bases; nucleotides not matched to a gene: 6. The CDR3 totals 14 residues. Germline values: CDR1 GTSNPN, CDR2 SVGIG (reference sequence). The CDR3 protein is CAWSTTGGGYGYTF. DNA for the CDR3: TGTGCCTGGAGTACAACAGGGGGGGGCTATGGCTACACCTTC.

The J gene is TRBJ2-1, the V gene TRBV11-2, with 7 bases aligning to TRBD2. V dropped 3 bases and J dropped 5; count of bases not matched to a gene: 4. The CDR3 contains 14 residues. Per germline, CDR1 SGHAT and CDR2 FQNNGV. The DNA of the CDR3 is TGTGCCAGCAGCTTCCCGACTAGCAACAATGAGCAGTTCTTC. Protein: CASSFPTSNNEQFF.